This T cell receptor beta chain was retrieved from a study of cytomegalovirus exposure and HLA in healthy donors. About the study: Findings of an earlier analysis included more than 90 million unique TCR beta sequences from 200 million or so T cells. Overall study results and limits: Excluded were some V segments that proved indistinguishable, including TRBV6-2 and TRBV6-3. A later analysis found common viral pathogens apparently linked to several of the most significant clusters.

The length of the CDR3 is 15 residues. V lost 4 bases to trimming and J lost 5 bases; unmatched junction nucleotides: 5. CDR1 is MNHEY and CDR2 is SMNVEV in the germline V gene (reference sequence). 13 Jbeta primers and 60 Vbeta primers were used for the PCR. Method: immunoSEQ multiplex PCR; TCRdb's copy keeps in-frame clones and lacks some. The table includes about 140,000 clones, over 75% detected once. A remark on this clone: Its antigen is still unknown.

The chain has TRBV27 and TRBJ2-5, with 12 bases fitting TRBD2. The sequence was obtained from a female donor in good health and CMV-seronegative. Material: PBMCs. The CDR3 reads CASSSPGTSGETQYF. The CDR3 region has the DNA TGTGCCAGCAGTTCCCCCGGGACTAGCGGGGAGACCCAGTACTTC.